The sequence of this TCR beta chain was determined in a study of response to subunit inactivated influenza vaccine. The trim removed 2 bases at V and 2 bases at J, leaving 5 bases unmatched. Germline CDR1 is LGHDT and CDR2 is YNNKEL (reference sequence). The CDR3 covers 16 residues. MiXCR, applied by TCRdb to the RT-PCR reads, yields one record per CDR3 protein. Seen here are 650,000 to 700,000 distinct CDR3 sequences, approximately 14% observed once, and the top ten hold roughly 10%. To note about this clonotype: The antigen is undetermined.

Notes on the study in general: Few new T cells, the authors suggested, are recruited by each seasonal influenza vaccination.

This sequence joins TRBV3-1 and TRBJ2-5; 10 positions agree with TRBD2. The receptor comes from a man between 50 and 59 years old who received an inactivated influenza vaccine. The sequencing here drew on PBMCs from blood, taken roughly 12 days after vaccination. CDR3 residues: CASSQLAGAFQETQYF. The DNA for the CDR3 is TGTGCCAGCAGCCAACTAGCGGGGGCCTTTCAAGAGACCCAGTACTTC.